The 22 T cell receptor beta chains presented below share a single source sample, sequenced in a study of regulatory T cells in long-lasting Graves disease. The authors built TCR beta libraries using iRepertoire HTBI primers and Arm-PCR of CDR3 regions. TCRdb passed the multiplex PCR reads through MiXCR, listing each CDR3 protein once. The sample consists of 390,000 or so distinct CDR3 sequences, roughly 20% of them appearing once. Indicated time point: persistent/refractory GD, antithyroid drugs over 5 years with positive TRAb. Preparation of the TCR library used RNA extracted from PBMCs. The sample was peripheral blood mononuclear cells (PBMCs), taken when the disease was refractory, from a patient treated with antithyroid drugs. The receptors derive from a woman aged 40 to 50 with Graves disease.

As concerns this clonotype: A read error may explain this, as a much larger clone is one base away. The rearrangement uses TRBV11-2 and TRBJ2-5; D might be TRBD2 (6 bases). Germline CDR1 is SGHAT and CDR2 is FQNNGV. This CDR3 region has 14 residues. CDR3 residues: CACRQPGVGETQYF. DNA for the CDR3: TGTGCCTGCAGGCAGCCGGGGGTTGGTGAGACCCAGTACTTC.

This clonotype was seen many times. This chain uses TRBV20-1 with TRBJ1-1; TRBD1 is a possible D gene (6 bases). V lost 1 base and J lost 3, with 12 bases in between. Germline CDR1 is DFQATT and CDR2 is SNEGSKA (reference sequence). CDR3 length: 14 residues. CDR3 DNA sequence: TGCAGTGCTAGAGCCGGGGGGCTGTACACTGAAGCTTTCTTT. Translation gives CSARAGGLYTEAFF.

This clonotype was counted at least ten times. The J gene is TRBJ2-5, the V gene TRBV7-9, with D possibly matching TRBD1 (5 bases). Germline CDR1 and CDR2: SEHNR and FQNEAQ (reference sequence). Trimming pared 5 bases from V and 2 bases from J, leaving 15 bases between. This CDR3 is built from 15 residues. The CDR3 DNA sequence: TGTGCCAGCAGCGGGGCGACACTTACTCAAGAGACCCAGTACTTC. Translated: CASSGATLTQETQYF.

This clonotype was detected only a few times. The V and J genes are TRBV10-3 and TRBJ1-3; D might be TRBD1 (5 bases). The germline CDR1 and CDR2 sequences are ENHRY and SYGVKD. The CDR3 has 14 residues. V dropped 6 bases and J dropped 0 bases, with 9 bases sitting between them. Written as DNA, the CDR3 is TGTGCCATCAGAGGGACGGCCTCTGGAAACACCATATATTTT. Its protein product is CAIRGTASGNTIYF.

The CDR3 spells CASSISGFLETQYF. CDR3 nucleotides: TGCGCCAGCAGCATATCAGGGTTCCTGGAGACCCAGTACTTC. The chain joins TRBV5-1 to TRBJ2-5; D might be TRBD1 (5 bases). V dropped 4 bases and J dropped 5 bases, with 15 bases sitting between them. This CDR3 comprises 14 residues. CDR1 and CDR2 from the germline V gene are SGHRS and YFSETQ.

This clonotype was picked up many times. This chain connects TRBV12-3 or TRBV12-4 to TRBJ2-7; 8 nucleotides agree with TRBD2. This CDR3 is 18 amino acids long. The V and J ends lost 6 bases and 5 bases, in that order; junction bases with no gene match: 21. The CDR3 region has the DNA TGTGCCAGCAGGCTCCGGGACGTTCTGGCTAGCGGGCAAGACGAGCAGTACTTC. Protein product: CASRLRDVLASGQDEQYF.

This clonotype was found many times. This rearrangement joins TRBV3-1 to TRBJ2-7; no clear D. Germline-derived CDR1 and CDR2 are LGHDT and YNNKEL (reference sequence). The CDR3 covers 14 residues. V was pared by 5 bases and J by 6 bases, with 17 bases between. The CDR3 DNA reads as TGTGCCAGCAGCGCAAGCCTAACGGAGCCCGAGCAGTACTTC. Its protein product is CASSASLTEPEQYF.

The chain employs TRBV7-6 and TRBJ2-7; 9 bases agree with TRBD2. The CDR3 contains 16 residues. V was pared by 1 base and J by 0 bases, with 4 bases of the junction left unmatched. Germline assignment: CDR1 SGHVS and CDR2 FNYEAQ. The CDR3 DNA follows: TGTGCCAGCAGCTTAGAGATAGCGGGAGCCTCCTACGAGCAGTACTTC. Translated: CASSLEIAGASYEQYF.

This clonotype has a handful of counts. The chain carries TRBV5-1 and TRBJ2-2, with D possibly TRBD2 on 6 matching bases. Trimming took off 7 bases at V and 5 bases at J, with 12 bases between the two ends. CDR1 and CDR2 from the germline V gene are SGHRS and YFSETQ. The CDR3 is 13 residues long. DNA of the CDR3: TGCGCCAGCCGAACCGGGAGTACCGGGGAGCTGTTTTTT. Protein product: CASRTGSTGELFF.

Ten or more counts support this clonotype. The chain is built from TRBV6-1 and TRBJ2-7; tentatively, D is TRBD2 (5 bases). V dropped 6 bases and J dropped 5 bases, with 17 bases sitting between them. Germline V lookup: CDR1 MNHNS, CDR2 SASEGT. The length of the CDR3 is 14 residues. Written as DNA, the CDR3 is TGTGCCAGCAGGCTAGCTGCGATTGACCACGAGCAGTACTTC. The encoded protein is CASRLAAIDHEQYF.

This clonotype was seen a few times. The conserved phenylalanine or tryptophan is not found at the CDR3 terminus, so this likely reflects a read error. The chain combines TRBV28 with TRBJ2-7; no clear D gene. Trimming cost V 2 bases and J 1 base, with 3 bases left between them. The CDR3 is made up of 12 amino acids. CDR1 MDHEN and CDR2 SYDVKM come from the germline V gene. The DNA for the CDR3 is TGTGCCAGCAGTTTAGTGTCCTACGAGCAGTACTCC. This encodes CASSLVSYEQYS.

This sequence joins TRBV20-1 and TRBJ2-7; D may be TRBD1 (5 bases). The CDR3 covers 14 residues. V lost 0 bases and J 2 bases, leaving 11 bases between the germline ends. Germline values: CDR1 DFQATT, CDR2 SNEGSKA (reference sequence). CDR3 in amino acids: CSARELQDTYEQYF. In DNA, the CDR3 is TGCAGTGCTAGAGAATTACAGGATACCTACGAGCAGTACTTC.

The chain combines TRBV4-1 with TRBJ1-6, with D hard to call. From germline, CDR1 is MGHRA and CDR2 YSYEKL. The CDR3 has 15 residues. Trimming removed 0 bases from V and 13 bases from J, with 16 bases in between. CDR3 residues: CASSQELASISPLHF. CDR3 bases: TGCGCCAGCAGCCAAGAACTCGCGTCCATCTCCCCCCTCCACTTT.

The chain recombines TRBV19 with TRBJ1-2; D remains unclear. Trimming pared 3 bases from V and 2 bases from J, leaving 7 bases between. The length of the CDR3 is 13 residues. Per the germline V gene, CDR1 is LNHDA and CDR2 is SQIVND (reference sequence). The DNA of the CDR3 is TGTGCCAGTAGTATGATCGGGAACTATGGCTACACCTTC. Its translation: CASSMIGNYGYTF. Based on the CDR3 plus reference TRBV19 and TRBJ1-2, the full variable domain is DGGITQSPKYLFRKEGQNVTLSCEQNLNHDAMYWYRQDPGQGLRLIYYSQIVNDFQKGDIAEGYSVSREKKESFPLTVTSAQKNPTAFYLCASSMIGNYGYTFGSGTRLTVV.

Only a few counts were recorded for this clonotype. An end of the junction does not agree with germline; a read error may underlie this. The chain links TRBV7-9 to TRBJ2-2, with no clear D. CDR1 SEHNR and CDR2 FQNEAQ come from the germline V gene (reference sequence). The CDR3 is made up of 13 amino acids. CDR3 coding DNA: TGTGCCAGCAGCTTCCCGAAAACCGGGGAGCTGTTTTTT. Amino acid sequence: CASSFPKTGELFF.

This clonotype was seen a few times. V and J are TRBV11-2 and TRBJ2-5, with TRBD1 matching over 10 bases. Germline lookup yields CDR1 SGHAT and CDR2 FQNNGV. V lost 6 bases to trimming and J lost 0 bases; unmatched junction nucleotides: 7. This CDR3 contains 16 residues. DNA for the CDR3: TGTGCCAGCAGGAACCTAGGGACAGGGGACCAAGAGACCCAGTACTTC. Its protein product is CASRNLGTGDQETQYF.

The rearrangement links TRBV3-1 to TRBJ1-1; 10 nucleotides line up with TRBD1. Germline trimming cut 4 bases from V and 1 base from J; bases unmatched to any gene: 6. Germline values: CDR1 LGHDT, CDR2 YNNKEL (reference sequence). The CDR3 length is 16 residues. Here the CDR3 reads CASSLIRTGGNTEAFF. The CDR3 DNA sequence: TGTGCCAGCAGCCTAATACGGACAGGGGGGAACACTGAAGCTTTCTTT.

Many counts were recorded for this clonotype. The chain uses TRBV6-2 or TRBV6-3 and TRBJ2-5; D possibly corresponds to TRBD1 (5 bases). The germline CDR1 and CDR2 sequences are MNHEY and SVGEGT. The CDR3 loop spans 15 amino acids. The V and J ends lost 0 bases and 2 bases respectively, with 10 bases between them. CDR3 residues: CASSYSRQKQETQYF. CDR3 in DNA: TGTGCCAGCAGTTACTCAAGACAGAAACAAGAGACCCAGTACTTC.

In its sample, this clonotype was seen many times. The chain is built from TRBV7-3 and TRBJ1-6; D gene uncertain. Germline assignment: CDR1 SGHTA and CDR2 FQGTGA. This CDR3 comprises 13 residues. The V gene lost 9 bases and the J gene lost 10 bases, with 16 bases spanning the gap. In DNA, the CDR3 is TGTGCCAGTCCCATCAGGCCAAGGTCACCCCTCCACTTT. This sequence encodes CASPIRPRSPLHF.

The sample holds many counts of this clonotype. This chain links TRBV28 with TRBJ2-7, with a tentative D call TRBD2 (6 bases). CDR1 and CDR2 from the germline V gene are MDHEN and SYDVKM. The CDR3 spans 12 residues. The V end lost 3 bases, the J end lost 6 bases, and 9 bases lay between the germline ends. CDR3 coding DNA: TGTGCCAGCAGTTTTCGGGAGCGCGAGCAGTACTTC. This codes for CASSFREREQYF.

This clonotype was counted at least ten times. The genes are TRBV28 and TRBJ2-2; D unresolved. This CDR3 is 12 amino acids long. The germline CDR1 and CDR2 sequences are MDHEN and SYDVKM. Between the trimmed V and J ends, which lost 4 bases and 4 bases, there was a span of 4 bases. The DNA of the CDR3 is TGTGCCAGCAGTTGGACCACCGGGGAGCTGTTTTTT. Amino acids: CASSWTTGELFF.

This clonotype was picked up a small number of times. The CDR3 is CASREGRDTEAFF. In DNA form, the CDR3 reads TGTGCCAGCAGGGAGGGGCGGGACACTGAAGCTTTCTTT. The chain is built from TRBV7-9 and TRBJ1-1; perhaps TRBD1 as D (5 bases). CDR3 length: 13 residues. V was trimmed by 6 bases and J by 3 bases, leaving 11 bases between them. From germline, CDR1 is SEHNR and CDR2 FQNEAQ (reference sequence).